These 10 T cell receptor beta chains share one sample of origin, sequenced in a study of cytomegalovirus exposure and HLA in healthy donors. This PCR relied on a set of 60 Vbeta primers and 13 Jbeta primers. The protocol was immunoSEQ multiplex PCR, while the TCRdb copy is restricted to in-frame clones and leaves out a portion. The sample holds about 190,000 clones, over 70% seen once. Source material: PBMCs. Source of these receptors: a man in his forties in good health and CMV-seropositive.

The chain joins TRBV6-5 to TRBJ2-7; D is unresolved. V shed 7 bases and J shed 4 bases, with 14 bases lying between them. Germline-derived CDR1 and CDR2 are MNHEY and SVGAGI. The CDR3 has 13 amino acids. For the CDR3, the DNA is TGTGCCAGCACCAAGACAAGGTGGTACGAGCAGTACTTC. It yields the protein CASTKTRWYEQYF.

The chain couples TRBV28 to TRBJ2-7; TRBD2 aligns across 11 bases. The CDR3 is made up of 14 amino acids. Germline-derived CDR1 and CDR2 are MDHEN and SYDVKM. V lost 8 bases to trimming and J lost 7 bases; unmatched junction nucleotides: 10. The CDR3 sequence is CASQGTSGNREQYF. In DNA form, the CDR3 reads TGTGCCAGCCAAGGGACTAGCGGCAACCGGGAGCAGTACTTC.

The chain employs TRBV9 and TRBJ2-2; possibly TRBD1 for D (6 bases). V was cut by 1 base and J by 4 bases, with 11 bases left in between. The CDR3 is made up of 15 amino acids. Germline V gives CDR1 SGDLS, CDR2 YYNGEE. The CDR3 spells CASSVTGSATGELFF. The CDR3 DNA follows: TGTGCCAGCAGCGTAACAGGGTCTGCCACCGGGGAGCTGTTTTTT.

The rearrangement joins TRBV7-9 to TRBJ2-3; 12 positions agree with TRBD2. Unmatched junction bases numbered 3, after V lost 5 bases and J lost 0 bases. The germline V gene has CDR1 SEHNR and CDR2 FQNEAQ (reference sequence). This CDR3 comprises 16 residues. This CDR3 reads CASSRTSGASTDTQYF. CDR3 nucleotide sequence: TGTGCCAGCAGCCGGACTAGCGGGGCTAGCACAGATACGCAGTATTTT. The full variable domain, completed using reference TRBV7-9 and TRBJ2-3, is DTGVSQNPRHKITKRGQNVTFRCDPISEHNRLYWYRQTLGQGPEFLTYFQNEAQLEKSRLLSDRFSAERPKGSFSTLEIQRTEQGDSAMYLCASSRTSGASTDTQYFGPGTRLTVL.

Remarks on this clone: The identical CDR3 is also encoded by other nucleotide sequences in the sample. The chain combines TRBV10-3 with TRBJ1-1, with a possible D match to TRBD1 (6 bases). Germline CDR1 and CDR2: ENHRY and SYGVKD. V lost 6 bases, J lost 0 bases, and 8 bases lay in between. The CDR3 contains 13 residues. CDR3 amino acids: CAIRQGLNTEAFF. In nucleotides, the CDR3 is TGTGCCATCAGACAGGGACTGAACACTGAAGCTTTCTTT.

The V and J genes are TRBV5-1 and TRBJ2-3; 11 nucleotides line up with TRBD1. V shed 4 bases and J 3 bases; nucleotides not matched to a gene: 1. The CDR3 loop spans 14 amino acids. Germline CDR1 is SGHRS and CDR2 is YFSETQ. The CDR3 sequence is CASSRDRGTDTQYF. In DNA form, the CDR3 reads TGCGCCAGCAGCCGGGACAGGGGGACAGATACGCAGTATTTT.

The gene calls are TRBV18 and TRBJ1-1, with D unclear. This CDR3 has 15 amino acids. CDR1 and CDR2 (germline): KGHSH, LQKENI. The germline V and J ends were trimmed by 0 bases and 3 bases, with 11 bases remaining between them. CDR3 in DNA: TGTGCCAGCTCACCACCGTGGAGGGCGGACACTGAAGCTTTCTTT. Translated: CASSPPWRADTEAFF.

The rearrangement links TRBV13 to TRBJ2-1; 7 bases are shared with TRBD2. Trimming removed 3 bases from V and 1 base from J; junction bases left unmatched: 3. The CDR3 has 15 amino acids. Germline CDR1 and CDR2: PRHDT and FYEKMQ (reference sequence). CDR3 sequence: CASSFGGVSYNEQFF. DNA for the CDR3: TGTGCCAGCAGCTTTGGGGGGGTGTCCTACAATGAGCAGTTCTTC. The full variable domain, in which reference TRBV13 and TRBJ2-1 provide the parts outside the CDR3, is AAGVIQSPRHLIKEKRETATLKCYPIPRHDTVYWYQQGPGQDPQFLISFYEKMQSDKGSIPDRFSAQQFSDYHSELNMSSLELGDSALYFCASSFGGVSYNEQFFGPGTRLTVL.

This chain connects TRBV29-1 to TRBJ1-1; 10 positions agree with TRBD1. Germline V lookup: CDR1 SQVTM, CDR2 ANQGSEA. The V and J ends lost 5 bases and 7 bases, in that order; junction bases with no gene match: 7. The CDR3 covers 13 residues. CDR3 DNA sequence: TGCAGCGTTACTCAGACAGGGGGCGGTGAAGCTTTCTTT. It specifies CSVTQTGGGEAFF.

The DNA of the CDR3 is TGCGCCAGCACCCCCGGGGGGACTAGGATTACCGGGGAGCTGTTTTTT. This codes for CASTPGGTRITGELFF. This chain uses TRBV5-1 with TRBJ2-2; 8 nucleotides line up with TRBD2. V was clipped by 6 bases and J by 5 bases; unmatched bases: 12. Germline V gene data show CDR1 as SGHRS and CDR2 as YFSETQ. The CDR3 is 16 residues long. The variable domain in full, completed from reference TRBV5-1 and TRBJ2-2, reads KAGVTQTPRYLIKTRGQQVTLSCSPISGHRSVSWYQQTPGQGLQFLFEYFSETQRNKGNFPGRFSGRQFSNSRSEMNVSTLELGDSALYLCASTPGGTRITGELFFGEGSRLTVL.